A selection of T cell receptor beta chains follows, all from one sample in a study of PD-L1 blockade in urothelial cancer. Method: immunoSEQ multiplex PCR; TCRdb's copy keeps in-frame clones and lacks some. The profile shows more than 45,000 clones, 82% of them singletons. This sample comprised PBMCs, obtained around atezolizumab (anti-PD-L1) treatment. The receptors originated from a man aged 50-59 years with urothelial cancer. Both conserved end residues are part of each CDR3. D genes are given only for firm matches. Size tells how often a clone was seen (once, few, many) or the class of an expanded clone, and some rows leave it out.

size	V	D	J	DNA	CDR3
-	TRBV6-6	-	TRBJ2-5	TGTGCCAGCAGCTCGGCGGGCATAGGGACCCAGTACTTC	CASSSAGIGTQYF
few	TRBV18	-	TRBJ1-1	TGTGCCAGCTCACCGACAGCTAACACTGAAGCTTTCTTT	CASSPTANTEAFF
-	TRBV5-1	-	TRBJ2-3	TGCGCCAGCAGCTCGGACCTAACCATCGGGGCAGATACGCAGTATTTT	CASSSDLTIGADTQYF
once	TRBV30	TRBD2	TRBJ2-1	TGTGCCTGGAGGGGACTAGCTGTCTACAATGAGCAGTTCTTC	CAWRGLAVYNEQFF
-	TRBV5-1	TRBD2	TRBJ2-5	TGCGCCAGCAGCTTGGGCCCTAGCGGGGGCCAAGAGACCCAGTACTTC	CASSLGPSGGQETQYF
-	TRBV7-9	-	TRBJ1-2	TGTGCCAGCAGCTTTATCCTACCTTATGGCTACACCTTC	CASSFILPYGYTF
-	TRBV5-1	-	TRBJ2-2	TGCGCCAGCAGCTTGCTTACGGGAACGACCGGGGAGCTGTTTTTT	CASSLLTGTTGELFF
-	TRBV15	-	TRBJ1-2	TGTGCCACCAGCAGAGATTTAATCTATGGCTACACCTTC	CATSRDLIYGYTF
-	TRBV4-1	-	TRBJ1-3	TGCGCCAGCAGCCAGCCCAGACAGGCCCTCTCTGGAAACACCATATATTTT	CASSQPRQALSGNTIYF
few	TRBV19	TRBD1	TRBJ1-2	TGTGCCAGTAGTGCACAGGGGATTAACTATGGCTACACCTTC	CASSAQGINYGYTF
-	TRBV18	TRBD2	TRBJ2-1	TGTGCCAGCTCACCTTCGACTAGCGGGGTGGCAATTGAGCAGTTCTTC	CASSPSTSGVAIEQFF
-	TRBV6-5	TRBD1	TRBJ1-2	TGTGCCAGCAGTTTCGGGACAGGGAACTATGGCTACACCTTC	CASSFGTGNYGYTF
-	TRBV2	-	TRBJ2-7	TGTGCCAGCAGTAAGGGTGGGGGCAGGTACGAGCAGTACTTC	CASSKGGGRYEQYF
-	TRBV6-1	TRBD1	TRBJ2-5	TGTGCCAGCAGTCGGACAGGGGGACGCCAAGAGACCCAGTACTTC	CASSRTGGRQETQYF
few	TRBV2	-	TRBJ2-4	TGTGCCAGCAGTGAACGGGACACCTCGTACTTC	CASSERDTSYF
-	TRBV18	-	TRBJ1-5	TGTGCCAGCCTTCAGTCCTTGAATCAGCCCCAGCATTTT	CASLQSLNQPQHF
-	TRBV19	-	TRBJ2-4	TGTGCCAGCTCAAGGGGGGGGATTCAGTACTTC	CASSRGGIQYF
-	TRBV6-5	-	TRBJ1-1	TGTGCCAGCAGTTACAGGGGTTGCACTGAAGCTTTCTTT	CASSYRGCTEAFF
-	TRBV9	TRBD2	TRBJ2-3	TGTGCCAGCAGCGTAGACCCCCTAGCGGGGGGCCCCAACTCAGATACGCAGTATTTT	CASSVDPLAGGPNSDTQYF
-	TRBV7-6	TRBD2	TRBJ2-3	TGTGCCAGCAGCTCCGACCCCGGGACTAGCGTCAACACAGATACGCAGTATTTT	CASSSDPGTSVNTDTQYF
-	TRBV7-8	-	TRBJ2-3	TGTGCCAGCAGCCGAGAGGGGGGGAGTGGTACGCAGTATTTT	CASSREGGSGTQYF
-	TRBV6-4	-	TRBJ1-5	TGTGCCAGCAGTGCCCTCGGGGGTCAGCCCCAGCATTTT	CASSALGGQPQHF
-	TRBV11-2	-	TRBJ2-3	TGTGCCAGCAGCTTATTCGGCAGGAAAAGCACAGATACGCAGTATTTT	CASSLFGRKSTDTQYF
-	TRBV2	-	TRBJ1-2	TGTGCCAGCAGTGAATCGGGCAGGGAAAGCGGAGGGTATGGCTACACCTTC	CASSESGRESGGYGYTF
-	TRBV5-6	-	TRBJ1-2	TGTGCCAGCAGCTCAACCCCTCCACTCCACTATGGCTACACCTTC	CASSSTPPLHYGYTF
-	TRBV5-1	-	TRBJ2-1	TGCGCCAGCGGGGGACTCTCCAACAATGAGCAGTTCTTC	CASGGLSNNEQFF
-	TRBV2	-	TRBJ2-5	TGTGCCAGCAGTGTCAGGAGGCAAGAGACCCAGTACTTC	CASSVRRQETQYF
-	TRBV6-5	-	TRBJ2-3	TGTGCCAGCAGGGAGGCGGGGAGGAACACAGATACGCAGTATTTT	CASREAGRNTDTQYF
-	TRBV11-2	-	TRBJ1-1	TGTGCCAGCAGCTTAGGCAACAGAAACACTGAAGCTTTCTTT	CASSLGNRNTEAFF
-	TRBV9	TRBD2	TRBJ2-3	TGTGCCAGCAGCATTACTAGCGGGAGATGGGATACGCAGTATTTT	CASSITSGRWDTQYF
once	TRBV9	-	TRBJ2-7	TGTGCCAGCAGCGTAGGTGAAGGGGGCTACGAGCAGTACTTC	CASSVGEGGYEQYF
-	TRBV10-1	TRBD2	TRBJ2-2	TGCGCCAGCAGTGTAGGCGGGAGCGCCGGGGAGCTGTTTTTT	CASSVGGSAGELFF
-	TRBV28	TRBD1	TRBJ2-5	TGTGCCAGCAGCCGACAGGGGTCGTACCAAGAGACCCAGTACTTC	CASSRQGSYQETQYF
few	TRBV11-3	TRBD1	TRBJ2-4	TGTGCCAGCAGCTTAACCGGGACAGGGGAAAACATTCAGTACTTC	CASSLTGTGENIQYF
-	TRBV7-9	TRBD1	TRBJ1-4	TGTGCCAGCAGCTTCGAGGGGGCAGAGGAAAAACTGTTTTTT	CASSFEGAEEKLFF
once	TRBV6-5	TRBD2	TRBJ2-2	TGTGCCAGCAGTTCGGGGGGGTGGACCGGGGAGCTGTTTTTT	CASSSGGWTGELFF
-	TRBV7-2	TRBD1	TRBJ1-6	TGTGCCAGCAGCCCTGGACAGGGGAATAATTCACCCCTCCACTTT	CASSPGQGNNSPLHF
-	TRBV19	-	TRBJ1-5	TGTGCCAGTACCCTGAGAGGTCCGTACGGCCAGCCCCAGCATTTT	CASTLRGPYGQPQHF
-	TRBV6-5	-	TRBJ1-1	TGTGCCAGCAGTTACAGCGGGGGTCCCATGAACACTGAAGCTTTCTTT	CASSYSGGPMNTEAFF
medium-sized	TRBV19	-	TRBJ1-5	TGTGCCAGTAGCCGACACAATCAGCCCCAGCATTTT	CASSRHNQPQHF
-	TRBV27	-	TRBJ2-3	TGTGCCAGCAGTCCCCGAGAGTCCACAGATACGCAGTATTTT	CASSPRESTDTQYF
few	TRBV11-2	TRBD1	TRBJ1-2	TGTGCCAGCAGCACATACAGGGGGCAGCACTATGGCTACACCTTC	CASSTYRGQHYGYTF
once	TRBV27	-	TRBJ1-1	TGTGCCAGCAGTTTAAAAGGGGATACTGAAGCTTTCTTT	CASSLKGDTEAFF
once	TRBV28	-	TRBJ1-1	TGTGCCAGCAGCCCCCGGACTGAAGCTTTCTTT	CASSPRTEAFF
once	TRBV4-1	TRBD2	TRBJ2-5	TGCGCCAGCAGCCGTTCTACTAGCGGATTACAAGAGACCCAGTACTTC	CASSRSTSGLQETQYF
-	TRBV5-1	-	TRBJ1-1	TGCGCCAGCAGCTTGGATAGGGGGGAAGCTTTCTTT	CASSLDRGEAFF
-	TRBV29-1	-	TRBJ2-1	TGCAGCGTATACCGGGACTCCAGGCATGAGCAGTTCTTC	CSVYRDSRHEQFF
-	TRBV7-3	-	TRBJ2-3	TGTGCCAGCAGCTTAAGCTCGACTAGCACAGATACGCAGTATTTT	CASSLSSTSTDTQYF
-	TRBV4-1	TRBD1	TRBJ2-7	TGCGCCAGCAGCCACCCTAGGGACAGGGCCTACGAGCAGTACTTC	CASSHPRDRAYEQYF
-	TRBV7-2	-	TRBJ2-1	TGTGCCAGCAGCTTAGATCCAGGCGGGGGCGATGAGCAGTTCTTC	CASSLDPGGGDEQFF
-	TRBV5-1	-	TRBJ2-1	TGCGCCAGCAGCTTCACCGGGACAAGCCACAATGAGCAGTTCTTC	CASSFTGTSHNEQFF
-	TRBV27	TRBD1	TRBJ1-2	TGTGCCAGCAGTCTAAGACAGGGCTATGGCTACACCTTC	CASSLRQGYGYTF
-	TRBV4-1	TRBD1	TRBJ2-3	TGCGCCAGCAGCCAAGAGGACAGGGGCGCAGATACGCAGTATTTT	CASSQEDRGADTQYF
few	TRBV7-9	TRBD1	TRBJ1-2	TGTGCCAGCAGCCTCGTTCAGGGGGCCCTCAACTATGGCTACACCTTC	CASSLVQGALNYGYTF
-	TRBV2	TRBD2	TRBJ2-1	TGTGCCAGCAGTCACCTCGCCGGGACTAGCGTCTACAATGAGCAGTTCTTC	CASSHLAGTSVYNEQFF
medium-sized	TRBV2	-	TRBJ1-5	TGTGCCAGCACATTGTCAGGGGTCAATCAGCCCCAGCATTTT	CASTLSGVNQPQHF
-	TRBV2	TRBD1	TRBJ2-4	TGTGCCAGCCTCGGGACAGGGGGAAAAAACATTCAGTACTTC	CASLGTGGKNIQYF
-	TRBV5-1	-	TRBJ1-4	TGCGCCAGCAGCGGGGGGAGCTCAACTAATGAAAAACTGTTTTTT	CASSGGSSTNEKLFF